The 20 T cell receptor beta chains listed next were all sequenced from one sample in a study of blood T cell repertoires in COVID-19. Profiled with immunoSEQ multiplex PCR; TCRdb holds only in-frame clones, not every one. The sample shows around 150,000 clones, 84% of them seen only once. Sequencing was carried out using peripheral blood. The receptors shown here come from a man aged 65-85 years with acute or convalescent COVID-19.

DNA for the CDR3: TGTGCCTGGGCGGGCGGGCACACTGAAGCTTTCTTT. Translation: CAWAGGHTEAFF. The V call is TRBV30, the J call TRBJ1-1; D call uncertain. This CDR3 region has 12 residues. V gave up 5 bases and J gave up 3 bases, with 10 bases separating them. Germline V gene data show CDR1 as GTSNPN and CDR2 as SVGIG (reference sequence).

The V gene is TRBV6-5, the J gene TRBJ1-4, with D perhaps TRBD1 (5 bases). The germline gives CDR1 MNHEY, CDR2 SVGAGI. Between the trimmed V and J ends, which lost 6 bases and 0 bases, there was a span of 8 bases. This CDR3 has 14 residues. DNA for the CDR3: TGTGCCAGCAGGGGGGGTGCAACTAATGAAAAACTGTTTTTT. Translated: CASRGGATNEKLFF.

The chain links TRBV6-2 or TRBV6-3 to TRBJ1-6; D may be TRBD1 (6 bases). Germline CDR1 is MNHEY and CDR2 is SVGEGT. The CDR3 runs to 14 residues. V lost 5 bases to trimming and J lost 7 bases, with 12 bases between them. CDR3 bases: TGTGCCAGCAGTGACGGACAGCTCAATTCACCCCTCCACTTT. Translation: CASSDGQLNSPLHF.

This chain uses TRBV12-3 or TRBV12-4 with TRBJ1-5; D unresolved. The CDR3 consists of 13 residues. V was cut by 1 base and J by 7 bases, with 8 bases left in between. The CDR3 nucleotides read TGTGCCAGCAGTTTAGGGGAGCAGCAGCCCCAGCATTTT. The encoded protein is CASSLGEQQPQHF.

DNA for the CDR3: TGTGCCAGCAGTGAACACGGCTATGGCTACACCTTC. It translates to CASSEHGYGYTF. V usage is TRBV2 and J usage is TRBJ1-2; D remains unclear. Germline lookup yields CDR1 SNHLY and CDR2 FYNNEI. Deletions cut 2 bases from V and 4 bases from J, with 5 bases between. The CDR3 totals 12 residues.

The chain employs TRBV11-3 and TRBJ1-1; no definite D call. The CDR3 has 15 residues. Looked up from germline, CDR1 is SGHNT and CDR2 is YENEEA. V lost 0 bases and J lost 3, with 11 bases in between. The CDR3 sequence is CASSLDSEQDTEAFF. The CDR3 nucleotides are TGTGCCAGCAGCTTAGATTCGGAGCAAGACACTGAAGCTTTCTTT.

The chain carries TRBV7-9 and TRBJ1-2; TRBD1 is a possible D gene (5 bases). V lost 3 bases to trimming and J lost 0 bases, with 14 bases between them. CDR1 and CDR2 (germline): SEHNR, FQNEAQ (reference sequence). CDR3 size: 16 residues. In nucleotides, the CDR3 is TGTGCCAGCAGCTTCGCGGCAGGGAACTCTAACTATGGCTACACCTTC. Amino acids: CASSFAAGNSNYGYTF.

The rearrangement links TRBV6-5 to TRBJ1-1; 7 bases are a match to TRBD1. The J segment lost 5 bases and the V segment lost 4 bases, leaving 4 bases of the junction unmatched. The CDR3 runs 13 residues. Germline V gene sequence: CDR1 MNHEY, CDR2 SVGAGI. This CDR3 is CASSWDRRTEAFF. CDR3 DNA sequence: TGTGCCAGCAGTTGGGACAGAAGGACTGAAGCTTTCTTT.

This clone was observed once. The chain recombines TRBV27 with TRBJ2-1, with 13 bases that match TRBD2. Germline trimming cut 8 bases from V and 9 bases from J; bases unmatched to any gene: 25. The CDR3 loop spans 20 amino acids. CDR1 and CDR2 (germline): MNHEY, SMNVEV (reference sequence). DNA of the CDR3: TGTGCCAGCCAAAAACAGAGGGGGACTAGCGGGGCCCTCGGGGTTGGTGAGCAGTTCTTC. This gives the protein CASQKQRGTSGALGVGEQFF.

The rearrangement links TRBV9 to TRBJ1-3; TRBD1 matches at 7 bases. This CDR3 has 21 residues. Trimming removed 0 bases from V and 0 bases from J; junction bases left unmatched: 18. CDR1 is SGDLS, CDR2 YYNGEE, per germline. Here the CDR3 reads CASSVGIGTVAPDLSGNTIYF. Here the CDR3 DNA reads TGTGCCAGCAGCGTAGGGATTGGGACAGTTGCCCCGGATCTCTCTGGAAACACCATATATTTT.

This clone was observed a few times. At one end, the junction sequence differs from germline, possibly due to a read error. J is TRBJ2-7 and V is TRBV6-6, with TRBD1 matching over 7 bases. The length of the CDR3 is 12 residues. The germline V gene has CDR1 MNHNY and CDR2 SVGAGI (reference sequence). The CDR3 region has the DNA TGTGCCAGCAGCCTACAGGGGCAAGGAATGTTATTC. Protein: CASSLQGQGMLF.

The DNA for the CDR3 is TGTGCCAGCTCCCTCGGTCGACAGGGGACTAATGAAAAACTGTTTTTT. Its protein product is CASSLGRQGTNEKLFF. V and J are TRBV18 and TRBJ1-4, with 8 bases aligning to TRBD1. The germline gives CDR1 KGHSH, CDR2 LQKENI. This CDR3 contains 16 residues. The ends lost 6 bases at V and 2 bases at J; junction bases unmatched: 8. The full variable domain, its missing parts supplied by reference TRBV18 and TRBJ1-4, is NAGVMQNPRHLVRRRGQEARLRCSPMKGHSHVYWYRQLPEEGLKFMVYLQKENIIDESGMPKERFSAEFPKEGPSILRIQQVVRGDSAAYFCASSLGRQGTNEKLFFGSGTQLSVL.

The chain combines TRBV12-3 or TRBV12-4 with TRBJ2-1; D is uncertain. The CDR3 covers 11 residues. The V gene lost 5 bases and the J gene lost 5 bases, with 4 bases spanning the gap. CDR3 in amino acids: CASSTHNEQFF. CDR3 bases: TGTGCCAGCAGTACTCACAATGAGCAGTTCTTC.

The chain recombines TRBV7-8 with TRBJ1-5; D may be TRBD1 (5 bases). The V gene lost 5 bases and the J gene lost 2 bases, with 10 bases spanning the gap. CDR1 is SGHVS and CDR2 is FQNEAQ in the germline V gene. This CDR3 contains 14 residues. The CDR3 DNA reads TGTGCCAGCAGCCTGACAGTCGGCAATCAGCCCCAGCATTTT. This codes for CASSLTVGNQPQHF.

The V and J genes are TRBV5-1 and TRBJ1-2, with D maybe TRBD1 (6 bases). CDR1 SGHRS and CDR2 YFSETQ come from the germline V gene. CDR3 length: 17 amino acids. The V end was cut by 0 bases, the J end by 3 bases, with 18 bases between. The CDR3, as DNA: TGCGCCAGCAGCTTGGAGTCCCCACACAGGGTGGACTATGGCTACACCTTC. Protein product: CASSLESPHRVDYGYTF.

The rearrangement links TRBV28 to TRBJ2-1; 9 bases agree with TRBD1. The germline V gene has CDR1 MDHEN and CDR2 SYDVKM. The CDR3 covers 14 residues. V shed 6 bases, J shed 8 bases, and the junction held 8 bases outside the gene matches. The CDR3 nucleotides are TGTGCCAGCAGGACAGGGGGAATCTGGTATGAGCAGTTCTTC. Translating it yields CASRTGGIWYEQFF.

The chain employs TRBV7-6 and TRBJ2-6, with TRBD2 as a possible D gene (6 bases). The CDR3 length is 19 residues. CDR1 SGHVS and CDR2 FNYEAQ come from the germline V gene. V lost 4 bases to trimming and J lost 0 bases, with 19 bases between them. The CDR3 reads CASSSTLRRGSSGANVLTF. The CDR3 nucleotides read TGTGCCAGCAGCTCGACCCTAAGGCGGGGAAGCTCTGGGGCCAACGTCCTGACTTTC.

The chain links TRBV7-3 to TRBJ2-3; TRBD1 matches 8 bases. There are 14 residues in the CDR3. The germline CDR1 and CDR2 sequences are SGHTA and FQGTGA. V was pared by 5 bases and J by 6 bases, with 7 bases of the junction left unmatched. Here the CDR3 DNA reads TGTGCCAGCAGCCCCGGGACAGGTGGGGATACGCAGTATTTT. It codes for CASSPGTGGDTQYF.

This clone has more than one count but fewer than ten. V gene TRBV11-2 combines with J gene TRBJ1-3; unclear D gene. Looked up from germline, CDR1 is SGHAT and CDR2 is FQNNGV. This CDR3 has 15 residues. V was clipped by 4 bases and J by 0 bases, with 10 bases between them. CDR3: CASSSPRLSGNTIYF. The CDR3, as DNA: TGTGCCAGCAGCTCACCGAGGCTCTCTGGAAACACCATATATTTT.

The rearrangement uses TRBV19 and TRBJ1-2; 10 bases match TRBD1. The CDR3 totals 14 residues. Germline values: CDR1 LNHDA, CDR2 SQIVND (reference sequence). V dropped 9 bases and J dropped 5; count of bases not matched to a gene: 9. The CDR3 sequence is CASNTRDRGYGYTF. DNA for the CDR3: TGTGCCAGCAACACCCGGGACAGGGGTTATGGCTACACCTTC.